This TCR beta chain was obtained from a study of blood T cell repertoires in COVID-19. Whole-study context: T cells, B-cell-depleted T cells, or PBMCs provided the cDNA or gDNA that served as material.

Here immunoSEQ multiplex PCR was the method, and the copy in TCRdb shows in-frame clones only, minus some. This table holds around 200,000 clones, more than 75% found once. CDR1 is SGHVS and CDR2 is FNYEAQ in the germline V gene. V lost 5 bases and J lost 4; bases outside the gene matches: 10. This CDR3 spans 16 amino acids. Material: peripheral blood. The sequence was obtained from a man aged 40-49 years with active or convalescent COVID-19. This chain connects TRBV7-6 to TRBJ2-3, with 9 positions matching TRBD2. CDR3 in DNA: TGTGCCAGCAGCGGTACTGTGCGGGGGGGCCCAGATACGCAGTATTTT. Amino acid sequence: CASSGTVRGGPDTQYF.